This T cell receptor beta chain comes out of a study of blood T cell repertoires in COVID-19. Whole-study context: The cDNA or gDNA used as material had been derived from T cells, B-cell-depleted T cells, or PBMCs.

Per the original methods: Cell counts per sample came from amplifying reference gene primers. This table comes from immunoSEQ multiplex PCR, and its TCRdb copy is limited to in-frame clones, with some not included. The V and J calls and the clone size are those of that table, but D and trimming were determined from the DNA. Among 270,000 or so clones, around 90% were seen once, and the ten largest hold roughly 0.92%. Specimen: peripheral blood. The source of this sequence is a middle-aged woman who had recovered from COVID-19.

The CDR3 DNA follows: TGTGCCAGCAGTGACCTAGCAGGCTCCTACAATGAGCAGTTCTTC. Translated, it gives CASSDLAGSYNEQFF. J is TRBJ2-1 and V is TRBV6-1; TRBD2 is a possible D gene (5 bases). Germline CDR1 is MNHNS and CDR2 is SASEGT. V gave up 3 bases and J gave up 0 bases, with 9 bases separating them. The CDR3 extends over 15 amino acids.